This is a list of T cell receptor beta chains from one sample in a study of blood T cell repertoires in COVID-19. The repertoire was sequenced with immunoSEQ multiplex PCR; TCRdb's copy has only in-frame clones and lacks some. The data hold about 210,000 clones, with roughly nine tenths observed a single time. The sample taken for sequencing was peripheral blood. The receptors originated from a man younger than 45 with acute or convalescent COVID-19. Each CDR3 is given with its conserved first and last residue. The order of the fields is D gene, V gene, J gene, clone size, CDR3 protein, CDR3 DNA. D genes are given only for firm matches. Rows give clone size only sometimes, using once, few, many, or a class for an expanded clone.

d_call: TRBD2; v_call: TRBV6-5; j_call: TRBJ2-1; clone_size: .; cdr3_aa: CASLGTSGSLNEQFF; cdr3_nt: TGTGCCAGCCTAGGTACTAGCGGGAGCCTCAATGAGCAGTTCTTC
d_call: .; v_call: TRBV27; j_call: TRBJ2-1; clone_size: .; cdr3_aa: CASSFNDGVYNEQFF; cdr3_nt: TGTGCCAGCAGTTTCAACGACGGGGTCTACAATGAGCAGTTCTTC
d_call: .; v_call: TRBV19; j_call: TRBJ1-4; clone_size: .; cdr3_aa: CASSPPGHSATNEKLFF; cdr3_nt: TGTGCCAGTAGTCCACCGGGACACTCTGCAACTAATGAAAAACTGTTTTTT
d_call: .; v_call: TRBV27; j_call: TRBJ1-2; clone_size: .; cdr3_aa: CASSLDRNYNYGYTF; cdr3_nt: TGTGCCAGCAGTTTAGACAGGAATTATAACTATGGCTACACCTTC
d_call: TRBD1; v_call: TRBV5-1; j_call: TRBJ1-2; clone_size: few; cdr3_aa: CASSLGTGWYGYTF; cdr3_nt: TGCGCCAGCAGCTTGGGGACAGGGTGGTATGGCTACACCTTC
d_call: .; v_call: TRBV3-1/TRBV3-2; j_call: TRBJ2-4; clone_size: .; cdr3_aa: CASSQDSMTRAKNIQYF; cdr3_nt: TGTGCCAGCAGCCAAGATTCCATGACGCGGGCCAAAAACATTCAGTACTTC
d_call: .; v_call: TRBV10-1; j_call: TRBJ2-4; clone_size: .; cdr3_aa: CASLVDSETILAKNIQYF; cdr3_nt: TGCGCCAGCCTCGTGGACAGCGAAACGATACTAGCCAAAAACATTCAGTACTTC
d_call: TRBD1; v_call: TRBV5-4; j_call: TRBJ2-1; clone_size: .; cdr3_aa: CASTRDRGYNEQFF; cdr3_nt: TGTGCCAGCACCAGGGACAGGGGCTACAATGAGCAGTTCTTC
d_call: TRBD1; v_call: TRBV28; j_call: TRBJ1-2; clone_size: .; cdr3_aa: CASSQTRDRGVGGYTF; cdr3_nt: TGTGCCAGCAGTCAAACCCGGGACAGGGGTGTAGGGGGCTACACCTTC
d_call: .; v_call: TRBV5-8; j_call: TRBJ1-1; clone_size: .; cdr3_aa: CASSPFRGGGTEAFF; cdr3_nt: TGTGCCAGCAGCCCCTTCAGGGGTGGGGGCACTGAAGCTTTCTTT
d_call: .; v_call: TRBV2; j_call: TRBJ2-3; clone_size: .; cdr3_aa: CASSGRRTDTQYF; cdr3_nt: TGTGCCAGCAGTGGGCGGCGCACAGATACGCAGTATTTT
d_call: .; v_call: TRBV5-1; j_call: TRBJ1-6; clone_size: .; cdr3_aa: CASSLEGVDNSPLHF; cdr3_nt: TGCGCCAGCAGCTTGGAGGGAGTGGACAATTCACCCCTCCACTTT
d_call: .; v_call: TRBV18; j_call: TRBJ1-1; clone_size: .; cdr3_aa: CASSPPGGATGAFF; cdr3_nt: TGTGCCAGCTCACCACCGGGGGGGGCGACCGGGGCTTTCTTT
d_call: .; v_call: TRBV3-1/TRBV3-2; j_call: TRBJ1-1; clone_size: .; cdr3_aa: CASSLNRRGRGRTEAFF; cdr3_nt: TGTGCCAGCAGCCTCAACCGGCGGGGGAGGGGCAGGACTGAAGCTTTCTTT
d_call: .; v_call: TRBV6-5; j_call: TRBJ1-1; clone_size: .; cdr3_aa: CASGEAYMNTEAFF; cdr3_nt: TGTGCCAGCGGCGAGGCCTATATGAACACTGAAGCTTTCTTT
d_call: .; v_call: TRBV28; j_call: TRBJ1-6; clone_size: .; cdr3_aa: CASSSTSYSPLHF; cdr3_nt: TGTGCCAGCAGTTCAACTTCGTATTCACCCCTCCACTTT
d_call: TRBD2; v_call: TRBV5-1; j_call: TRBJ2-5; clone_size: .; cdr3_aa: CASSRIAGEETQYF; cdr3_nt: TGCGCCAGCAGCCGGATAGCGGGGGAAGAGACCCAGTACTTC
d_call: .; v_call: TRBV27; j_call: TRBJ2-7; clone_size: .; cdr3_aa: CASSLRSTNYEQYF; cdr3_nt: TGTGCCAGCAGTTTACGGTCTACCAACTACGAGCAGTACTTC
d_call: .; v_call: TRBV6-6; j_call: TRBJ2-5; clone_size: .; cdr3_aa: CASSFGQETQYF; cdr3_nt: TGTGCCAGCAGTTTCGGCCAAGAGACCCAGTACTTC
d_call: TRBD1; v_call: TRBV7-3; j_call: TRBJ2-2; clone_size: .; cdr3_aa: CASSLLPTGGTGELFF; cdr3_nt: TGTGCCAGCAGCTTATTACCGACAGGGGGAACCGGGGAGCTGTTTTTT
d_call: TRBD1; v_call: TRBV6-5; j_call: TRBJ1-6; clone_size: .; cdr3_aa: CASSRDRVKLGPLHF; cdr3_nt: TGTGCCAGCAGCCGGGACAGGGTAAAGTTGGGACCCCTCCACTTT
d_call: TRBD2; v_call: TRBV3-1/TRBV3-2; j_call: TRBJ2-3; clone_size: .; cdr3_aa: CASAVGGAGTDTQYF; cdr3_nt: TGTGCCAGCGCCGTCGGGGGGGCAGGCACAGATACGCAGTATTTT
d_call: TRBD2; v_call: TRBV28; j_call: TRBJ2-5; clone_size: .; cdr3_aa: CASSLSASGERTQYF; cdr3_nt: TGTGCCAGCAGTTTATCGGCTAGCGGGGAAAGGACCCAGTACTTC
d_call: TRBD1; v_call: TRBV7-9; j_call: TRBJ2-5; clone_size: .; cdr3_aa: CASSLTGQGRETQYF; cdr3_nt: TGTGCCAGCAGCTTAACGGGACAGGGACGAGAGACCCAGTACTTC
d_call: .; v_call: TRBV12-5; j_call: TRBJ1-5; clone_size: once; cdr3_aa: CASGHSAGVPQHF; cdr3_nt: TGTGCTAGTGGCCATTCAGCGGGGGTGCCCCAGCATTTT
d_call: TRBD1; v_call: TRBV3-1/TRBV3-2; j_call: TRBJ1-2; clone_size: .; cdr3_aa: CASSQRGTVNYGYTF; cdr3_nt: TGTGCCAGCAGCCAACGGGGGACAGTGAACTATGGCTACACCTTC
d_call: TRBD1; v_call: TRBV5-1; j_call: TRBJ2-7; clone_size: .; cdr3_aa: CASSVTEGTGTYEQYF; cdr3_nt: TGCGCCAGCAGCGTGACCGAAGGGACAGGGACCTACGAGCAGTACTTC
d_call: .; v_call: TRBV11-2; j_call: TRBJ2-2; clone_size: .; cdr3_aa: CASSLRGREAYTGELFF; cdr3_nt: TGTGCCAGCAGCTTAAGGGGAAGGGAAGCTTACACCGGGGAGCTGTTTTTT
d_call: TRBD1; v_call: TRBV28; j_call: TRBJ2-7; clone_size: .; cdr3_aa: CASSQQGAIDYEQYF; cdr3_nt: TGTGCCAGCAGTCAACAGGGGGCTATTGACTACGAGCAGTACTTC
d_call: .; v_call: TRBV7-8; j_call: TRBJ1-1; clone_size: .; cdr3_aa: CASSLSSQGGGLNTEAFF; cdr3_nt: TGTGCCAGCAGCTTATCCTCCCAAGGCGGGGGGTTGAACACTGAAGCTTTCTTT
d_call: .; v_call: TRBV18; j_call: TRBJ2-7; clone_size: .; cdr3_aa: CASSPRKAGSSYEQYF; cdr3_nt: TGTGCCAGCTCACCTCGGAAGGCGGGAAGCTCCTACGAGCAGTACTTC
d_call: .; v_call: TRBV5-1; j_call: TRBJ2-3; clone_size: .; cdr3_aa: CASSVEGIDTQYF; cdr3_nt: TGCGCCAGCAGCGTGGAGGGGATAGATACGCAGTATTTT
d_call: TRBD1; v_call: TRBV28; j_call: TRBJ2-7; clone_size: .; cdr3_aa: CASSFSDRWNEQYF; cdr3_nt: TGTGCCAGCAGTTTCTCGGACAGGTGGAACGAGCAGTACTTC
d_call: TRBD1; v_call: TRBV16; j_call: TRBJ2-5; clone_size: .; cdr3_aa: CASRKQGLQETQYF; cdr3_nt: TGTGCCAGCAGAAAACAGGGGCTACAAGAGACCCAGTACTTC
d_call: .; v_call: TRBV7-8; j_call: TRBJ2-1; clone_size: .; cdr3_aa: CASSLVPSGFYNEQFF; cdr3_nt: TGTGCCAGCAGCTTGGTCCCTAGTGGCTTCTACAATGAGCAGTTCTTC
d_call: TRBD1; v_call: TRBV30; j_call: TRBJ1-1; clone_size: .; cdr3_aa: CAWSAQGAGTEAFF; cdr3_nt: TGTGCCTGGAGCGCCCAGGGGGCCGGAACTGAAGCTTTCTTT
d_call: .; v_call: TRBV3-1/TRBV3-2; j_call: TRBJ1-5; clone_size: .; cdr3_aa: CASSFREADTQHF; cdr3_nt: TGTGCCAGCAGCTTTAGGGAGGCAGACACCCAGCATTTT
d_call: .; v_call: TRBV27; j_call: TRBJ2-1; clone_size: once; cdr3_aa: CASSLTRTFYNEQFF; cdr3_nt: TGTGCCAGCAGTCTTACTAGGACTTTCTACAATGAGCAGTTCTTC
d_call: TRBD1; v_call: TRBV6-5; j_call: TRBJ1-2; clone_size: once; cdr3_aa: CASSYDRGRGGYTF; cdr3_nt: TGTGCCAGCAGTTATGACAGGGGGCGCGGTGGCTACACCTTC
d_call: .; v_call: TRBV3-1/TRBV3-2; j_call: TRBJ1-5; clone_size: .; cdr3_aa: CASSQDYPGRDQPQHF; cdr3_nt: TGTGCCAGCAGCCAAGATTATCCAGGGAGGGATCAGCCCCAGCATTTT
d_call: TRBD1; v_call: TRBV5-4; j_call: TRBJ2-7; clone_size: .; cdr3_aa: CASSPNPPGGRYEQYF; cdr3_nt: TGTGCCAGCAGCCCAAACCCACCAGGGGGCAGATACGAGCAGTACTTC
d_call: TRBD1; v_call: TRBV9; j_call: TRBJ1-2; clone_size: .; cdr3_aa: CASRRQGTNYGYTF; cdr3_nt: TGTGCCAGCAGAAGACAGGGTACAAACTATGGCTACACCTTC
d_call: TRBD1; v_call: TRBV11-2; j_call: TRBJ1-4; clone_size: few; cdr3_aa: CASSLGWGQTTTNEKLFF; cdr3_nt: TGTGCCAGCAGCTTAGGATGGGGACAGACGACAACTAATGAAAAACTGTTTTTT
d_call: .; v_call: TRBV19; j_call: TRBJ1-3; clone_size: .; cdr3_aa: CATSRGGNTIYF; cdr3_nt: TGTGCCACTTCACGAGGGGGAAACACCATATATTTT
d_call: TRBD2; v_call: TRBV28; j_call: TRBJ2-3; clone_size: .; cdr3_aa: CASSLYGLRPSGGPADTQYF; cdr3_nt: TGTGCCAGCAGTTTATATGGGTTGCGCCCTAGCGGGGGTCCCGCAGATACGCAGTATTTT
d_call: TRBD2; v_call: TRBV19; j_call: TRBJ2-7; clone_size: .; cdr3_aa: CASSFLAGGFREQYF; cdr3_nt: TGTGCCAGTAGTTTTTTAGCGGGAGGTTTTCGCGAGCAGTACTTC
d_call: TRBD1; v_call: TRBV28; j_call: TRBJ1-5; clone_size: .; cdr3_aa: CASSGDRAYQPQHF; cdr3_nt: TGTGCCAGCAGTGGGGACAGGGCCTATCAGCCCCAGCATTTT
d_call: TRBD1; v_call: TRBV5-6; j_call: TRBJ2-1; clone_size: .; cdr3_aa: CASSVTGGSSYNEQFF; cdr3_nt: TGTGCCAGCAGCGTGACAGGGGGAAGCTCCTACAATGAGCAGTTCTTC
d_call: .; v_call: TRBV15; j_call: TRBJ2-3; clone_size: once; cdr3_aa: CATSIRGDTQYF; cdr3_nt: TGTGCCACCAGCATAAGGGGAGATACGCAGTATTTT